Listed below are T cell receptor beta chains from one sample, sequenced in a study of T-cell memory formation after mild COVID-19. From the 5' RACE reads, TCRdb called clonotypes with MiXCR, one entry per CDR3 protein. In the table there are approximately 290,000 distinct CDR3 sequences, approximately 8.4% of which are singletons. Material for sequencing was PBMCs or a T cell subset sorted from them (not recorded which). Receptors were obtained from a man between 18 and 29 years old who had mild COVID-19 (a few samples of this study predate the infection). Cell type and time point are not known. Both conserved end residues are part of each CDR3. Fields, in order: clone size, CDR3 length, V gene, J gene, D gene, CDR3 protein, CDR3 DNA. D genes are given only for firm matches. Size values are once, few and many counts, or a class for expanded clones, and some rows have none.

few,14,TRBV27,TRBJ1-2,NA,CASSLLAGAYGYTF,TGTGCCAGCAGTTTATTAGCAGGGGCGTATGGCTACACCTTC
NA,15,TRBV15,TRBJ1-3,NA,CATSRDPGGGNTIYF,TGTGCCACCAGCAGAGATCCAGGAGGTGGAAACACCATATATTTT
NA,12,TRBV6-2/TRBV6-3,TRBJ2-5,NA,CASSSSQETQYF,TGTGCCAGCAGTTCCTCGCAAGAGACCCAGTACTTC
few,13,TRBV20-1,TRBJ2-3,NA,CSAVLDGTDTQYF,TGCAGTGCCGTACTAGATGGCACAGATACGCAGTATTTT
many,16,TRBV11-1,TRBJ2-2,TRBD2,CASSLVASGATGELFF,TGTGCCAGCAGCTTAGTGGCTAGCGGGGCCACCGGGGAGCTGTTTTTT
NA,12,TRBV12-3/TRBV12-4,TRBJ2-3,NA,CASGGAADTQYF,TGTGCCAGCGGGGGGGCAGCAGATACGCAGTATTTT
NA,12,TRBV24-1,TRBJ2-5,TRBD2,CATGTTQETQYF,TGTGCCACCGGGACTACTCAAGAGACCCAGTACTTC
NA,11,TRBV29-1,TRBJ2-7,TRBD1,CSVGTGGEQYF,TGCAGCGTCGGGACAGGGGGCGAGCAGTACTTC
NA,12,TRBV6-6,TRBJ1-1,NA,CASSYGSTEAFF,TGTGCCAGCAGTTACGGGTCCACTGAAGCTTTCTTT
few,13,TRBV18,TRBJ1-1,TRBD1,CASSLDRGKGAFF,TGTGCCAGCTCACTTGACAGGGGAAAGGGAGCTTTCTTT
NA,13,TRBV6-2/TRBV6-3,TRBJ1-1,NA,CASSLDKNTEAFF,TGTGCCAGCAGTTTGGACAAGAACACTGAAGCTTTCTTT
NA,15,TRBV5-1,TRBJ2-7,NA,CASSVYRDLIYEQYF,TGCGCCAGCAGCGTCTACCGGGACTTGATATACGAGCAGTACTTC
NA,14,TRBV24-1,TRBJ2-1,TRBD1,CATAVPGQEDEQFF,TGTGCCACCGCGGTCCCGGGACAGGAAGATGAGCAGTTCTTC
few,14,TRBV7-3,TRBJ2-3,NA,CASSFSGAPDTQYF,TGTGCCAGCAGCTTTTCAGGGGCCCCGGATACGCAGTATTTT
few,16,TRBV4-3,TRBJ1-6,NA,CASSQLTSSYNSPLHF,TGCGCCAGCAGCCAACTTACGAGCTCCTATAATTCACCCCTCCACTTT
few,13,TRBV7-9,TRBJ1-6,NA,CASSLPGSQPLHF,TGTGCCAGCAGCTTACCGGGGTCCCAACCCCTCCACTTT
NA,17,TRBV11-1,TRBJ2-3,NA,CASSLASAGSGTDTQYF,TGTGCCAGCAGCTTAGCGTCGGCGGGGAGCGGCACAGATACGCAGTATTTT
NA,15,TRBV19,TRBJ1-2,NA,CASSYLRTENYGYTF,TGTGCCAGTAGTTACCTACGGACGGAGAACTATGGCTACACCTTC
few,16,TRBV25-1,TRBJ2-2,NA,CASSLLGVANTGELFF,TGTGCCAGCAGTCTCCTTGGCGTCGCGAACACCGGGGAGCTGTTTTTT
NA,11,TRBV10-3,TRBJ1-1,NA,CASGGITEAFF,TGTGCCTCGGGGGGGATCACTGAAGCTTTCTTT
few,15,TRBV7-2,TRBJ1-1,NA,CASSRRSGQWTEAFF,TGTGCCAGCAGTCGCCGTTCCGGGCAGTGGACTGAAGCTTTCTTT
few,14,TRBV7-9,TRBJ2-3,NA,CASSFSVSTDTQYF,TGTGCCAGCAGCTTCAGCGTATCAACAGATACGCAGTATTTT
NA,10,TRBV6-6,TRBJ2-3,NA,CAVSSDTQYF,TGTGCCGTATCTTCAGATACGCAGTATTTT
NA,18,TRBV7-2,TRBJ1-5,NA,CASSLIPETGVSNQPQHF,TGTGCCAGCAGCTTAATTCCGGAGACGGGGGTCAGCAATCAGCCCCAGCATTTT
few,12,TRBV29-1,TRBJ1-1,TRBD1,CSGGQRNTEAFF,TGCAGCGGGGGACAGAGAAACACTGAAGCTTTCTTT
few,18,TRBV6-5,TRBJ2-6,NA,CASSKTRHLSSGANVLTF,TGTGCCAGCAGCAAGACACGACACCTTAGCTCTGGGGCCAACGTCCTGACTTTC
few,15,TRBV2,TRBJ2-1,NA,CASKRQATLYNEQFF,TGTGCCAGCAAAAGACAGGCCACATTATACAATGAGCAGTTCTTC
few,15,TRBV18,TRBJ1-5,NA,CASSPGGRSNQPQHF,TGTGCCAGCTCACCAGGGGGAAGGAGCAATCAGCCCCAGCATTTT
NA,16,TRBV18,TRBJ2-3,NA,CASSPEEILSTDTQYF,TGTGCCAGCTCACCAGAGGAGATCCTCTCCACAGATACGCAGTATTTT
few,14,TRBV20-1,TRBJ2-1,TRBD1,CSARRPGQGNEQFF,TGCAGTGCTAGAAGGCCGGGACAGGGAAATGAGCAGTTCTTC
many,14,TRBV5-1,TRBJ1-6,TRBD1,CASSVDRGHSPLHF,TGCGCCAGCAGCGTTGACAGGGGTCATTCACCCCTCCACTTT
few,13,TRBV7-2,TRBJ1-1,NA,CASRRSNWVEAFF,TGTGCCAGCAGACGGTCCAATTGGGTGGAGGCTTTCTTT
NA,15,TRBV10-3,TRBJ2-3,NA,CAISVGDMSTDTQYF,TGTGCCATCAGTGTGGGGGACATGAGCACAGATACGCAGTATTTT
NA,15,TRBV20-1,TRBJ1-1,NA,CSARWALGMNTEAFF,TGCAGTGCTAGATGGGCGCTTGGAATGAACACTGAAGCTTTCTTT
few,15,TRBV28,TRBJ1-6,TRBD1,CASSLWLTGGFTLHF,TGTGCCAGCAGTTTATGGTTGACAGGGGGGTTCACCCTCCACTTT
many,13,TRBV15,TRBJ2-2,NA,CATSDLNTGELFF,TGTGCCACCAGCGACCTGAACACCGGGGAGCTGTTTTTT
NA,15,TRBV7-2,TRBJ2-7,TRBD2,CASSLELRGGVEQYF,TGTGCCAGCAGCTTAGAGTTGCGGGGGGGCGTCGAGCAGTACTTC
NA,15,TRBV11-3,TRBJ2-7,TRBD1,CASSLDRDRDYEQYF,TGTGCCAGCAGCTTAGATAGGGACAGGGACTACGAGCAGTACTTC
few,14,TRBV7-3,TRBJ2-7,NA,CASSLNRESYEQYF,TGTGCCAGCAGCCTGAACAGGGAATCCTACGAGCAGTACTTC
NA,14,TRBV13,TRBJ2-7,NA,CASSLIDSSYEQYF,TGTGCCAGCAGCTTAATCGACTCCTCCTACGAGCAGTACTTC
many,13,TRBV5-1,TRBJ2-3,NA,CASSLVGEDTQYF,TGCGCCAGCAGCTTGGTAGGGGAAGATACGCAGTATTTT
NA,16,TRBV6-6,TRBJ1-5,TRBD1,CASSSQGDLRTAPQHF,TGTGCCAGCAGTTCCCAGGGGGACTTGAGGACAGCCCCCCAGCATTTT
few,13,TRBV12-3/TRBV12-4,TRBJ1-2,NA,CASSLGSGRGYTF,TGTGCCAGCAGCCTCGGATCGGGACGGGGCTACACCTTC
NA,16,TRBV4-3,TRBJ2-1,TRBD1,CASSASWGTGVDEQFF,TGCGCCAGCAGCGCCAGTTGGGGGACAGGGGTAGATGAGCAGTTCTTC
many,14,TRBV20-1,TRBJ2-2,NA,CSARPGAVAGELFF,TGCAGTGCTAGACCGGGGGCCGTTGCCGGGGAGCTGTTTTTT
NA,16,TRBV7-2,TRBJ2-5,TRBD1,CASSGTGGEKQETQYF,TGTGCCAGCAGCGGAACAGGGGGTGAGAAACAAGAGACCCAGTACTTC
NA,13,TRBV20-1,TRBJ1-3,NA,CSASYNSGNTIYF,TGCAGTGCTAGTTACAACTCTGGAAACACCATATATTTT
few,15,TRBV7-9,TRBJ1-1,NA,CASSPRGPAGAEAFF,TGTGCCAGCAGCCCTCGGGGACCCGCTGGCGCTGAAGCTTTCTTT
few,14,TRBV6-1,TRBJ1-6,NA,CASSDWGSGSPLHF,TGTGCCAGCAGTGATTGGGGGTCTGGCTCACCCCTCCACTTT
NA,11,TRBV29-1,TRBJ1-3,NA,CSVPIGRTIYF,TGCAGCGTCCCGATAGGCCGCACCATATATTTT
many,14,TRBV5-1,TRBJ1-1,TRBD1,CASSSGQGDTEAFF,TGCGCCAGCAGCTCGGGACAGGGTGACACTGAAGCTTTCTTT